This is a list of T cell receptor beta chains from one sample in a study of cytomegalovirus exposure and HLA in healthy donors. Method: immunoSEQ multiplex PCR; TCRdb's copy keeps in-frame clones and lacks some. The sample carries more than 95,000 clones, 75% to 90% recorded once. Sequenced: PBMCs. These receptor sequences come from a man aged 25 to 40 in good health and CMV-seropositive. Both conserved end residues are part of each CDR3. The D gene is left open where the match is weak. Clone size appears in some rows only: once, few, many, or a class for an expanded clone.

clone size	J gene	D gene	V gene	CDR3 protein	CDR3 DNA
NA	TRBJ1-3	NA	TRBV7-9	CASTGPRVRSGNTIYF	TGTGCCAGCACCGGGCCCAGGGTGAGGTCTGGAAACACCATATATTTT
NA	TRBJ2-6	TRBD2	TRBV5-1	CASSLGGTSDSGANVLTF	TGCGCCAGCAGCTTGGGGGGGACTAGCGACTCTGGGGCCAACGTCCTGACTTTC
few	TRBJ2-1	TRBD2	TRBV4-1	CASSHGLANYNEQFF	TGCGCCAGCAGCCATGGACTAGCGAACTACAATGAGCAGTTCTTC
NA	TRBJ1-6	NA	TRBV10-3	CAISELNRDTGSPLHF	TGTGCCATCAGTGAGCTCAACAGGGATACGGGGTCACCCCTCCACTTT
NA	TRBJ1-1	TRBD1	TRBV7-3	CASSFGQGGRAFF	TGTGCCAGCAGCTTCGGACAGGGGGGGCGAGCTTTCTTT
NA	TRBJ2-7	TRBD2	TRBV2	CASSVSTSGAYEQYF	TGTGCCAGCAGTGTGTCCACTAGCGGGGCCTACGAGCAGTACTTC
NA	TRBJ2-5	NA	TRBV7-9	CASSQGNQETQYF	TGTGCCAGCAGCCAGGGAAACCAAGAGACCCAGTACTTC
NA	TRBJ1-4	NA	TRBV6-1	CASSEAGSGGNEKLFF	TGTGCCAGCAGTGAAGCAGGGTCTGGGGGGAATGAAAAACTGTTTTTT
few	TRBJ1-1	TRBD1	TRBV6-4	CASRGDRGKNTEAFF	TGTGCCAGCAGGGGGGACAGGGGAAAAAACACTGAAGCTTTCTTT
NA	TRBJ1-1	TRBD1	TRBV19	CASSIKGARTEAFF	TGTGCCAGTAGTATTAAGGGGGCGCGGACTGAAGCTTTCTTT
NA	TRBJ2-7	NA	TRBV2	CASSEYGGTHYYEQYF	TGTGCCAGCAGTGAATATGGGGGGACTCACTACTACGAGCAGTACTTC
NA	TRBJ1-4	NA	TRBV19	CASSTLRRATNEKLFF	TGTGCCAGTAGTACCCTCCGGAGAGCAACTAATGAAAAACTGTTTTTT
once	TRBJ1-1	NA	TRBV18	CASSPQTANTEAFF	TGTGCCAGCTCACCACAAACAGCTAACACTGAAGCTTTCTTT
NA	TRBJ1-2	NA	TRBV29-1	CSVVRDTTNYGYTF	TGCAGCGTTGTCAGGGACACCACCAACTATGGCTACACCTTC